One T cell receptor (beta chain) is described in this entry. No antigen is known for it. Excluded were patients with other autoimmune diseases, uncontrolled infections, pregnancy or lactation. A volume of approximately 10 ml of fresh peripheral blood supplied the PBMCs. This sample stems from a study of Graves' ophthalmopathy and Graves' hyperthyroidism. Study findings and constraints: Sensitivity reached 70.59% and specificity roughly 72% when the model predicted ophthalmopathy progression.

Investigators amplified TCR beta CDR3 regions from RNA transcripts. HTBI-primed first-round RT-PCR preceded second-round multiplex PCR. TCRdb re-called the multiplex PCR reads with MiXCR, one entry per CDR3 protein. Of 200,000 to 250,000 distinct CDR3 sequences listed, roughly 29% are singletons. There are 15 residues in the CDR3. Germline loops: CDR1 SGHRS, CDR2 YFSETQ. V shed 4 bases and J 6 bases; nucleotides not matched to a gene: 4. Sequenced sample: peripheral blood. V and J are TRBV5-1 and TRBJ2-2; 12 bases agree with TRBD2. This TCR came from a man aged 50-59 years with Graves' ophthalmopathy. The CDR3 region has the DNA TGCGCCAGCAGCCGGGGACTAGCGGGTGCCGGGGAGCTGTTTTTT. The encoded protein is CASSRGLAGAGELFF. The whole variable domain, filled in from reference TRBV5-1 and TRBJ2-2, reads KAGVTQTPRYLIKTRGQQVTLSCSPISGHRSVSWYQQTPGQGLQFLFEYFSETQRNKGNFPGRFSGRQFSNSRSEMNVSTLELGDSALYLCASSRGLAGAGELFFGEGSRLTVL.